A single count supports the clone carrying this TCR beta chain. Its matching antigen is unknown. Germline CDR1 and CDR2: LNHDA and SQIVND (reference sequence). CDR3 length: 14 residues. V lost 3 bases, J lost 10 bases, and 16 bases lay in between. These data are taken from a study of OX40 agonist ivuxolimab in advanced cancers. Study as a whole: Patients received intravenous ivuxolimab every 2 weeks at 0.01 to 10 mg/kg. Melanoma, hepatocellular carcinoma, head and neck or renal cell cancer occurred in dose-escalation patients. Study-wide results and caveats: Expanded peripheral T cells had an undetermined antigen specificity.

The data were produced by immunoSEQ multiplex PCR, yet TCRdb's version contains in-frame clones alone and is incomplete. The data hold 55,000 to 80,000 clones, with 84% observed a single time. This clonotype was obtained from an adult with an advanced solid tumor such as melanoma, head and neck, liver or kidney cancer. The genes are TRBV19 and TRBJ2-1; D is undetermined. The sample in question was CD4+ or CD8+ T cells sorted from blood, obtained in a trial of the OX40 agonist ivuxolimab. The CDR3 here is CASSMSRSHGEQFF. DNA for the CDR3: TGTGCCAGTAGTATGAGCAGATCCCACGGGGAGCAGTTCTTC. Together with reference TRBV19 and TRBJ2-1, the CDR3 gives the full variable domain: DGGITQSPKYLFRKEGQNVTLSCEQNLNHDAMYWYRQDPGQGLRLIYYSQIVNDFQKGDIAEGYSVSREKKESFPLTVTSAQKNPTAFYLCASSMSRSHGEQFFGPGTRLTVL.